The rows below give T cell receptor beta chains drawn from one sample of a study of blood T cell repertoires in COVID-19. Assay used: immunoSEQ multiplex PCR; TCRdb lists only in-frame clones, some missing. The table shows about 72,000 clones, with roughly 85% occurring only once. What was sequenced was peripheral blood. The receptors come from a woman aged 80 or older with acute or convalescent COVID-19. Both conserved end residues are trimmed from each CDR3. Each record gives: clone size, V gene, D gene, J gene, CDR3 protein. The D gene is left open where the match is weak. Part of the rows lack a size; the others show once, few, many or a class for expanded clones.

.	TRBV6-2/TRBV6-3	TRBD1	TRBJ1-2	ASSPIQGARYYGYT
.	TRBV9	.	TRBJ1-2	ASSVDAQAAYGYT
.	TRBV19	.	TRBJ1-5	ASSTGEGSNQPQH
.	TRBV7-9	TRBD1	TRBJ2-7	ASSQRRQGHEQY
.	TRBV2	.	TRBJ2-6	ASMEASSGANVLT
.	TRBV14	TRBD2	TRBJ2-1	ASSPHPSGRPF
.	TRBV18	.	TRBJ1-5	ASSPTVDSNQPQH
.	TRBV3-1/TRBV3-2	.	TRBJ2-3	ASSPPPGHTDTQY
.	TRBV30	TRBD1	TRBJ1-4	AWTSQGAGEKLF
.	TRBV2	.	TRBJ1-6	ASRPLNSPLH
.	TRBV2	TRBD1	TRBJ1-1	ASRSDRATEAF
.	TRBV19	.	TRBJ1-2	ASSIGGRGNYGYT
.	TRBV6-1	.	TRBJ2-1	ASSESSSLPYNEQF
once	TRBV18	.	TRBJ1-2	ASSPGQDYGYT
.	TRBV18	TRBD1	TRBJ1-3	ASSPEQGDSGNTIY
.	TRBV4-1	TRBD2	TRBJ2-3	ASSQRLAGGPGDTQY
few	TRBV27	.	TRBJ1-6	ASSMPRGSPLH
.	TRBV7-9	TRBD1	TRBJ1-2	ASSFGSQGGYGYT
.	TRBV6-5	.	TRBJ1-5	ASILAGYGNQPQH
.	TRBV4-1	TRBD2	TRBJ2-3	ASSQGDLAGGTDTQY
.	TRBV27	.	TRBJ1-5	ASSFIGGGNQPQH
.	TRBV5-1	TRBD2	TRBJ2-1	ASSLLAGGPTYNEQF
few	TRBV9	TRBD1	TRBJ2-7	ASSVLQGATVEEQY
few	TRBV9	.	TRBJ2-7	ASQREPSSYEQY
.	TRBV6-5	.	TRBJ2-1	ASSPRDSYNEQF
.	TRBV4-1	.	TRBJ2-7	ASSQDEGGVGQY
.	TRBV10-2	TRBD2	TRBJ2-1	ASSLLAGEWNEQF
once	TRBV9	TRBD2	TRBJ2-3	ASSLNGGYTDTQY
.	TRBV27	.	TRBJ2-5	ASSFNALASETQY
.	TRBV27	.	TRBJ1-2	ASSFAGVTAGYT
.	TRBV5-1	.	TRBJ1-1	ASSSWGDTEAF
once	TRBV28	.	TRBJ1-1	ASSFLGGRSTEAF
.	TRBV9	TRBD1	TRBJ1-5	ASSVTGEVYQPQH
.	TRBV24-1	TRBD1	TRBJ1-2	ATSDHGTANGYT
.	TRBV6-1	.	TRBJ1-2	ASSELWKGGARGYT
.	TRBV14	.	TRBJ1-3	ASAPLLSGNTIY
once	TRBV5-4	.	TRBJ1-1	ASSLSSRQNTEAF
.	TRBV28	TRBD2	TRBJ2-3	ASSLASGATDTQY
.	TRBV9	.	TRBJ2-7	ASSGGGSYEQY
.	TRBV19	.	TRBJ1-5	ASSRLHSSNQPQH
.	TRBV7-2	.	TRBJ2-1	ASSLDSDNEQF
.	TRBV5-1	TRBD2	TRBJ2-7	ASSQGLAGSEQY
.	TRBV11-2	TRBD2	TRBJ2-4	ASSLGGAGLGAKNIQY